This is a list of T cell receptor beta chains from one sample in a study of T-cell memory formation after mild COVID-19. Each CDR3 protein is one row after TCRdb ran MiXCR on the 5' RACE reads. The sample carries some 270,000 distinct CDR3 sequences, 15% recorded once. Sequencing was performed on PBMCs or a T cell subset sorted from them (not recorded which). The source is an adult woman who had mild COVID-19 (a few samples of this study predate the infection). Cell type and time point are not known. Each CDR3 is given with its conserved first and last residue. D genes are given only for firm matches. A row's size may be missing; if present it is once, few, many or a size class.

clone size	D gene	V gene	J gene	CDR3 protein	CDR3 DNA
.	.	TRBV20-1	TRBJ1-5	CSARRGLNQPQHF	TGCAGTGCTAGGAGGGGTCTCAATCAGCCCCAGCATTTT
many	TRBD2	TRBV5-1	TRBJ2-7	CASSLGWHSGGPTNAYEQYF	TGCGCCAGCAGCTTGGGGTGGCATAGCGGGGGGCCAACCAACGCCTACGAGCAGTACTTC
few	.	TRBV6-1	TRBJ1-2	CASRGGVYGYTF	TGTGCCAGCAGGGGAGGGGTCTATGGCTACACCTTC
few	.	TRBV5-1	TRBJ2-7	CASSTWVQRRNLTNYEQYF	TGCGCCAGCAGTACTTGGGTACAGCGGCGTAACCTGACCAACTACGAGCAGTACTTC
.	TRBD2	TRBV12-3/TRBV12-4	TRBJ2-6	CASSGEGYSGANVLTF	TGTGCCAGCAGTGGGGAGGGATACTCTGGGGCCAACGTCCTGACTTTC
few	.	TRBV9	TRBJ1-1	CASSITGKSRDTEAFF	TGTGCCAGCAGCATCACAGGGAAAAGTAGGGACACTGAAGCTTTCTTT
.	.	TRBV12-3/TRBV12-4	TRBJ1-5	CASSLRQNQPQHF	TGTGCCAGCAGTTTACGGCAAAATCAGCCCCAGCATTTT
few	TRBD2	TRBV10-3	TRBJ2-3	CAISERGTRADTQYF	TGTGCCATCAGTGAGAGGGGGACTAGGGCGGATACGCAGTATTTT
few	TRBD1	TRBV9	TRBJ2-3	CASSAHRGLSADTQYF	TGTGCCAGCAGCGCTCACAGGGGGCTCTCCGCAGATACGCAGTATTTT
.	.	TRBV4-1	TRBJ2-7	CASSQLQSISYEQYF	TGCGCCAGCAGCCAACTCCAGAGTATCTCCTACGAGCAGTACTTC
few	TRBD1	TRBV7-9	TRBJ2-7	CASSPGGQGPYEQYF	TGTGCCAGCAGCCCCGGTGGACAGGGCCCCTACGAGCAGTACTTC
few	.	TRBV7-2	TRBJ2-2	CASSLDASITGELFF	TGTGCCAGCAGCTTAGACGCCAGTATCACCGGGGAGCTGTTTTTT
few	.	TRBV5-1	TRBJ2-5	CASSLGGPQETQYF	TGCGCCAGCAGCTTAGGAGGGCCGCAAGAGACCCAGTACTTC
.	TRBD2	TRBV27	TRBJ2-5	CASSSETSGGPETQYF	TGTGCCAGCAGTTCGGAGACTAGCGGGGGGCCGGAGACCCAGTACTTC
few	TRBD1	TRBV12-3/TRBV12-4	TRBJ1-1	CASSFTGGNTEAFF	TGTGCCAGCAGTTTTACAGGGGGGAACACTGAAGCTTTCTTT
few	TRBD2	TRBV5-6	TRBJ2-5	CASSLATLAGGIGETQYF	TGTGCCAGCAGCTTGGCAACCCTAGCGGGGGGGATTGGAGAGACCCAGTACTTC
once	.	TRBV29-1	TRBJ1-1	CSVHSRVKGVRMNTEAFF	TGCAGCGTCCATTCGCGTGTTAAGGGGGTCAGGATGAACACTGAAGCTTTCTTT
once	.	TRBV2	TRBJ1-5	CASSRGQNQPKHF	TGTGCCAGCAGCCGAGGACAGAATCAGCCCAAGCATTTT
.	.	TRBV7-8	TRBJ2-3	CASSRAVTDTQYF	TGTGCCAGCAGCAGAGCGGTCACAGATACGCAGTATTTT
many	TRBD1	TRBV20-1	TRBJ2-5	CSARGVGTGGEETQYF	TGCAGTGCTAGAGGGGTCGGGACAGGGGGCGAAGAGACCCAGTACTTC
many	.	TRBV4-2	TRBJ1-1	CASSQARAGGGTEAFF	TGTGCCAGCAGCCAAGCCCGGGCTGGGGGTGGCACTGAAGCTTTCTTT
.	.	TRBV6-1	TRBJ1-1	CASSDSGGRTLEAFF	TGTGCCAGCAGTGATTCGGGGGGCCGTACCCTTGAAGCTTTCTTT
.	.	TRBV20-1	TRBJ1-6	CSARAGSSYNSPLHF	TGCAGTGCTAGAGCAGGGAGCTCCTATAATTCACCCCTCCACTTT
.	.	TRBV11-3	TRBJ1-1	CASSYGQPMNTEAFF	TGTGCCAGCAGCTACGGACAGCCCATGAACACTGAAGCTTTCTTT
few	TRBD2	TRBV7-8	TRBJ2-7	CASSLYALAGEQYF	TGTGCCAGCAGCTTGTATGCCCTAGCGGGTGAGCAGTACTTC
.	.	TRBV5-1	TRBJ2-5	CASSRRAGQETQYF	TGCGCCAGCAGTCGTCGGGCAGGACAAGAGACCCAGTACTTC
.	.	TRBV3-1	TRBJ2-5	CASTIGGTQYF	TGTGCCAGCACCATAGGGGGGACCCAGTACTTC
few	TRBD1	TRBV14	TRBJ2-1	CASSQEVKDRQGEQFF	TGTGCCAGCAGCCAAGAGGTGAAGGACCGACAGGGTGAGCAGTTCTTC
many	TRBD1	TRBV4-1	TRBJ2-7	CASRDPGGRGYEQYF	TGCGCCAGCAGGGATCCAGGGGGCAGGGGCTACGAGCAGTACTTC